This entry lists 27 T cell receptor beta chains sequenced from one sample in a study of Graves' ophthalmopathy and Graves' hyperthyroidism. The authors amplified TCR beta CDR3 regions, and they did so from RNA transcripts for repertoire sequencing. HTBI-primed first-round RT-PCR preceded second-round multiplex PCR. TCRdb independently ran MiXCR on the multiplex PCR reads; one entry per CDR3 protein. The data hold around 1,200,000 distinct CDR3 sequences, with 35% to 45% observed a single time. The specimen sequenced was peripheral blood or thyroid tissue (not recorded which). The origin of the receptors is an adult man with Graves' hyperthyroidism.

In this sample, this clonotype turned up many times. A junction end diverges from the germline sequence, so it may reflect a read error. The chain carries TRBV5-1 and TRBJ2-7, with D possibly matching TRBD1 (6 bases). CDR3 length: 14 residues. Per germline, CDR1 SGHRS and CDR2 YFSETQ. Written as DNA, the CDR3 is TGTGCCAGCAGCTTGTTACAGGGCGGCTACGAGCAGTACTTC. Protein: CASSLLQGGYEQYF.

This clonotype was observed a few times. V and J are TRBV4-3 and TRBJ1-3; D call uncertain. The V gene's germline CDR1 is LGHNA and CDR2 YSLEER. The germline V and J ends were trimmed by 0 bases and 0 bases, with 12 bases remaining between them. There are 17 residues in the CDR3. CDR3 DNA: TGCGCCAGCAGCCAAGAGGTATCAGCCAACTCTGGAAACACCATATATTTT. It yields the protein CASSQEVSANSGNTIYF.

About this clonotype itself: One base away lies a much larger clone, so this may be a sequencing read error. The chain links TRBV7-2 to TRBJ1-5, with a possible D match to TRBD1 (5 bases). This CDR3 is built from 15 residues. Germline V CDR1 and CDR2: SGHTA, FQGNSA. Trimming took 5 bases from V and 6 from J, leaving 17 bases between them. The CDR3 DNA sequence: TGTGCCAGCAGCGCCTCCCGGGGCCCAAGTCAGCCCCAGCATTTT. Encoded protein: CASSASRGPSQPQHF.

This clonotype was counted a few times. The V gene is TRBV12-3 or TRBV12-4, the J gene TRBJ1-2; D is perhaps TRBD1 (5 bases). The CDR3 contains 14 residues. V was shortened by 6 bases and J by 4 bases, with 15 bases between the two germline ends. The DNA of the CDR3 is TGTGCCAGCAGCGGACAAACCGGAGTCTATGGCTACACCTTC. Amino acid sequence: CASSGQTGVYGYTF.

The chain couples TRBV25-1 to TRBJ2-7; D is ambiguous. Germline V gene lookup returns CDR1 MGHDK and CDR2 SYGVNS. Trimming took off 8 bases at V and 6 bases at J, with 14 bases between the two ends. The CDR3 is made up of 12 amino acids. The CDR3 loop reads CASVSAAPEQYF. CDR3 nucleotides: TGTGCCAGCGTCTCGGCAGCTCCCGAGCAGTACTTC.

This clonotype showed up just once. V gene TRBV12-3 or TRBV12-4 combines with J gene TRBJ1-2; TRBD1 agrees at 7 bases. The ends lost 5 bases at V and 4 bases at J; junction bases unmatched: 10. This CDR3 spans 15 amino acids. As DNA, the CDR3 is TGTGCCAGCAGTGACACAGGGGTCCCCCTCTATGGCTACACCTTC. As protein: CASSDTGVPLYGYTF.

Here the CDR3 reads CASSPRDSGNQPQHF. The CDR3 DNA is TGTGCCAGCAGCCCCCGGGACAGCGGAAATCAGCCCCAGCATTTT. This chain links TRBV7-8 with TRBJ1-5; 7 nucleotides line up with TRBD1. V dropped 5 bases and J dropped 4; count of bases not matched to a gene: 8. There are 15 residues in the CDR3. Germline CDR1 and CDR2: SGHVS and FQNEAQ. Based on the CDR3 plus reference TRBV7-8 and TRBJ1-5, the full variable domain is GAGVSQSPRYKVAKRGQDVALRCDPISGHVSLFWYQQALGQGPEFLTYFQNEAQLDKSGLPSDRFFAERPEGSVSTLKIQRTQQEDSAVYLCASSPRDSGNQPQHFGDGTRLSIL.

This sequence joins TRBV7-9 and TRBJ2-6; TRBD1 aligns across 12 bases. The length of the CDR3 is 17 residues. The germline V gene encodes CDR1 SEHNR and CDR2 FQNEAQ (reference sequence). After removal of 5 bases from V and 3 bases from J, the junction contained 5 bases not matched to a gene. CDR3 coding DNA: TGTGCCAGCAGCGTGGGACAGGGGGCGCGTGGGGCCAACGTCCTGACTTTC. Residues: CASSVGQGARGANVLTF.

The chain uses TRBV20-1 and TRBJ2-7; TRBD2 matches 10 bases. CDR1 and CDR2 from the germline V gene are DFQATT and SNEGSKA (reference sequence). The CDR3 has 15 residues. V shed 1 base, J shed 7 bases, and the junction held 10 bases outside the gene matches. The CDR3 region is CSARALAGHNNEQYF. The DNA of the CDR3 is TGCAGTGCTAGAGCACTAGCGGGGCACAACAATGAGCAGTACTTC.

This chain connects TRBV7-8 to TRBJ1-1; 9 bases are shared with TRBD1. The CDR3 totals 18 residues. With V trimmed by 8 bases and J by 1 base, 17 bases remained unmatched. Germline-derived CDR1 and CDR2 are SGHVS and FQNEAQ. The CDR3 here is CASVERRDREPWNTEAFF. The CDR3 coding sequence is TGTGCCAGCGTTGAACGTAGGGACAGGGAGCCTTGGAACACTGAAGCTTTCTTT.

The table lists this clonotype with many counts. The chain links TRBV9 to TRBJ1-5; TRBD1 might be the D (6 bases). V lost 0 bases to trimming and J lost 7 bases, with 14 bases between them. Per germline, CDR1 SGDLS and CDR2 YYNGEE. The CDR3 sequence is 15 residues long. This CDR3 reads CASSVDGTIFQPQHF. CDR3 coding DNA: TGTGCCAGCAGCGTAGACGGGACAATATTCCAGCCCCAGCATTTT.

This clonotype was seen ten or more times. The chain employs TRBV20-1 and TRBJ2-7; unclear D gene. Germline lookup yields CDR1 DFQATT and CDR2 SNEGSKA (reference sequence). V shed 6 bases and J shed 2 bases, with 14 bases lying between them. This CDR3 has 13 residues. CDR3 in DNA: TGCAGTGCCTTACCGGACCGAGCCTACGAGCAGTACTTC. This encodes CSALPDRAYEQYF.

A few counts support this clonotype. The rearrangement links TRBV24-1 to TRBJ2-3; perhaps TRBD2 as D (6 bases). The CDR3 totals 18 residues. Trimming pared 3 bases from V and 1 base from J, leaving 19 bases between. Germline CDR1 and CDR2: KGHDR and SFDVKD. Written as DNA, the CDR3 is TGTGCCACCAGTGATCGCATGAGGGGACTCGGCCGCACAGATACGCAGTATTTT. This sequence encodes CATSDRMRGLGRTDTQYF.

Comment on this clonotype: One end of the junction is discordant with germline, which a read error may explain. The chain carries TRBV10-2 and TRBJ2-7, with unresolved D. The CDR3 consists of 14 residues. CDR1 and CDR2 from the germline V gene are WSHSY and SAAADI. The CDR3 reads CASSYSEFTYEQYF. CDR3 coding DNA: TGTGCCAGCAGTTACTCTGAGTTCACCTACGAGCAGTACTTC.

This clonotype was counted once. CDR3 bases: TGCGCCAGCAGCCCGGGGACAGGGGGCGGTTCAGGCTACACCTTC. Translating gives CASSPGTGGGSGYTF. V gene TRBV5-1 combines with J gene TRBJ1-2, with 12 bases lining up with TRBD1. Germline CDR1 and CDR2: SGHRS and YFSETQ. CDR3 length: 15 residues. The junction had 9 bases not matched to a gene; V was cut back by 4 bases and J by 8 bases.

The gene calls are TRBV24-1 and TRBJ1-5; D may be TRBD1 (6 bases). V was shortened by 9 bases and J by 0 bases, with 17 bases between the two germline ends. The CDR3 is 16 residues long. Germline assignment: CDR1 KGHDR and CDR2 SFDVKD. This CDR3 reads CATGREGVGSNQPQHF. CDR3 in DNA: TGTGCCACCGGCAGGGAGGGGGTTGGTAGCAATCAGCCCCAGCATTTT.

This chain links TRBV12-3 or TRBV12-4 with TRBJ2-7; TRBD1 might be the D (6 bases). V was pared by 5 bases and J by 2 bases, with 25 bases between. This CDR3 is built from 18 residues. The CDR3 DNA sequence: TGTGCCAGCAGTACCTTCCCCGGGACAATCCCCTTAACCTACGAGCAGTACTTC. Its translation: CASSTFPGTIPLTYEQYF.

This clonotype was found many times. The chain uses TRBV2 and TRBJ2-2; 9 bases are a match to TRBD1. V was clipped by 1 base and J by 5 bases; unmatched bases: 5. Per the germline V gene, CDR1 is SNHLY and CDR2 is FYNNEI. This CDR3 region has 16 residues. The CDR3 loop is CASSEGTGGWTGELFF. The CDR3, as DNA: TGTGCCAGCAGTGAAGGCACAGGGGGCTGGACCGGGGAGCTGTTTTTT.

This clonotype was counted many times. The chain employs TRBV7-2 and TRBJ1-2, with TRBD1 matching over 7 bases. Trimming took 5 bases from V and 6 from J; bases not matched to a gene: 9. The CDR3 is 14 amino acids. From germline, CDR1 is SGHTA and CDR2 FQGNSA. The CDR3 region has the DNA TGTGCCAGCAGCAAGGAACAGGGGACTCATGGCTACACCTTC. Encoded protein: CASSKEQGTHGYTF.

As concerns this clonotype: This likely comes from a read error, as the CDR3 has no conserved phenylalanine or tryptophan at its end. The DNA is omitted, as the CDR3 cannot be located on it reliably, and the CDR3 follows TCRdb's listing. The V gene is TRBV7-2, the J gene TRBJ2-7; the table's D call TRBD1 went unverified against the DNA. The CDR3 extends over 8 residues, inclusive of both ends. The germline V gene encodes CDR1 SGHTA and CDR2 FQGNSA. The CDR3 sequence: CASSATGT.

This clonotype was detected a few times. The chain uses TRBV20-1 and TRBJ1-2; D is undetermined. There are 15 residues in the CDR3. The V and J ends lost 0 bases and 7 bases respectively, with 18 bases between them. The germline V gene has CDR1 DFQATT and CDR2 SNEGSKA (reference sequence). CDR3 nucleotide sequence: TGCAGTGCTAGAGATTTGGCCAGCGAGGTTCTTGGCTACACCTTC. It specifies CSARDLASEVLGYTF.

The chain joins TRBV12-3 or TRBV12-4 to TRBJ1-4; perhaps TRBD1 as D (6 bases). The CDR3 sequence is 15 residues long. V dropped 3 bases and J dropped 4 bases, with 12 bases sitting between them. CDR3 residues: CASSLAGASNEKLFF. For the CDR3, the DNA is TGTGCCAGCAGTTTGGCAGGGGCGAGTAATGAAAAACTGTTTTTT.

CDR3 sequence reads: CASRVGKGGMNTEAFF. The CDR3 DNA reads TGCGCCAGCAGGGTGGGTAAGGGCGGAATGAACACTGAAGCTTTCTTT. The chain has TRBV5-1 and TRBJ1-1, with unresolved D. Germline loops: CDR1 SGHRS, CDR2 YFSETQ. The CDR3 spans 16 residues. Trimming removed 5 bases from V and 0 bases from J, with 17 bases in between. Drawing the rest from reference TRBV5-1 and TRBJ1-1, the complete variable domain is KAGVTQTPRYLIKTRGQQVTLSCSPISGHRSVSWYQQTPGQGLQFLFEYFSETQRNKGNFPGRFSGRQFSNSRSEMNVSTLELGDSALYLCASRVGKGGMNTEAFFGQGTRLTVV.

This clonotype was observed at least ten times. The chain carries TRBV6-5 and TRBJ1-1, with D possibly TRBD1 on 5 matching bases. Germline assignment: CDR1 MNHEY and CDR2 SVGAGI. V was cut by 2 bases and J by 1 base, with 11 bases left in between. The CDR3 length is 15 residues. The CDR3, as DNA: TGTGCCAGCAGTTACGGGACGCTACCGAACACTGAAGCTTTCTTT. It yields the protein CASSYGTLPNTEAFF.

This clonotype showed up many times. This CDR3 is CASSLGHIVTQHF. In DNA form, the CDR3 reads TGTGCCAGCAGTTTAGGTCACATCGTGACCCAGCATTTT. This chain connects TRBV12-3 or TRBV12-4 to TRBJ1-5; D unresolved. Trimming removed 1 base from V and 11 bases from J, with 12 bases in between. The CDR3 loop spans 13 amino acids.

This sequence joins TRBV19 and TRBJ1-1; D is undetermined. CDR1 and CDR2 from the germline V gene are LNHDA and SQIVND (reference sequence). This CDR3 contains 14 residues. The V end lost 3 bases, the J end lost 0 bases, and 8 bases lay between the germline ends. CDR3: CASSMRSMNTEAFF. The CDR3 nucleotides read TGTGCCAGTAGTATGCGGAGTATGAACACTGAAGCTTTCTTT.

This chain connects TRBV27 to TRBJ1-1, with D hard to call. CDR3 size: 13 residues. Deletions cut 0 bases from V and 7 bases from J, with 9 bases between. Germline V gene sequence: CDR1 MNHEY, CDR2 SMNVEV (reference sequence). CDR3 sequence reads: CASSLSGTHEAFF. CDR3 DNA sequence: TGTGCCAGCAGTTTATCTGGCACCCATGAAGCTTTCTTT.